A selection of T cell receptor beta chains follows, all from one sample in a study of molecular identifiers for immune sequencing clone quantification. TCRdb used MiXCR to reprocess the PCR reads, holding one entry per CDR3 protein. Found here are about 60,000 distinct CDR3 sequences, over 15% of them singletons; the top ten hold about 1.5%. Sequencing was carried out using naive CD8+ T cells from blood, with Jurkat cell RNA spiked in. Source of these receptors: a human donor in good health. Some libraries in this study had Jurkat cell RNA spiked in. CDR3s include the opening cysteine and the closing phenylalanine or tryptophan. D genes are given only for firm matches. Clone size appears in some rows only: once, few, many, or a class for an expanded clone.

j_call | clone_size | v_call | d_call | cdr3_aa | cdr3_nt
TRBJ2-4 | . | TRBV6-2/TRBV6-3 | . | CASIGGVGNIQYF | TGTGCCAGCATTGGGGGAGTGGGAAACATTCAGTACTTC
TRBJ2-7 | many | TRBV19 | . | CASSPPGYSYEQYF | TGTGCCAGTAGTCCCCCCGGTTATTCCTACGAGCAGTACTTC
TRBJ2-1 | many | TRBV11-2 | TRBD2 | CASMGGSNEQFF | TGTGCCAGCATGGGCGGGAGCAATGAGCAGTTCTTC
TRBJ1-2 | many | TRBV9 | TRBD1 | CASSGGTGVLFYGYTF | TGTGCCAGCAGCGGAGGAACAGGGGTATTATTCTATGGCTACACCTTC
TRBJ2-7 | . | TRBV2 | TRBD2 | CASSEAPAGGPNSYEQYF | TGTGCCAGCAGTGAAGCGCCAGCGGGAGGGCCTAATTCCTACGAGCAGTACTTC
TRBJ2-7 | . | TRBV5-1 | . | CASSGSSSYEQYF | TGCGCCAGCAGCGGCAGTAGCTCCTACGAGCAGTACTTC
TRBJ2-1 | many | TRBV28 | TRBD2 | CASSSLLTSGINLQFF | TGTGCCAGCAGTTCCCTCTTGACTAGCGGGATCAATCTTCAGTTCTTC
TRBJ1-4 | many | TRBV6-1 | . | CASSEAGGLTEKLFF | TGTGCCAGCAGTGAAGCGGGGGGGCTAACTGAAAAACTGTTTTTT
TRBJ2-7 | many | TRBV7-9 | . | CASSLGGSLPYEQYF | TGTGCCAGCAGCTTAGGGGGCAGCCTTCCCTACGAGCAGTACTTC
TRBJ2-3 | many | TRBV12-3/TRBV12-4 | TRBD2 | CASSPSSGIAGDTDTQYF | TGTGCCAGCAGTCCTTCCAGCGGGATAGCGGGGGACACAGATACGCAGTATTTT
TRBJ1-5 | many | TRBV23-1 | . | CASSQSDTRIVNQPQHF | TGCGCCAGCAGTCAATCGGACACCCGTATCGTCAATCAGCCCCAGCATTTT
TRBJ2-1 | . | TRBV7-9 | . | CASSSTGSPYNEQFF | TGTGCCAGCAGCTCCACAGGGTCCCCCTACAATGAGCAGTTCTTC
TRBJ2-3 | few | TRBV4-1 | . | CASSPARGSGDTQYF | TGCGCCAGCAGCCCCGCCCGGGGGTCGGGAGATACGCAGTATTTT
TRBJ2-7 | few | TRBV6-6 | . | CASSDVYEQYF | TGTGCCAGCAGCGACGTGTACGAGCAGTACTTC
TRBJ2-7 | . | TRBV5-1 | TRBD2 | CASSLGRGGSYEQYF | TGCGCCAGCAGCCTCGGACGGGGGGGATCCTACGAGCAGTACTTC
TRBJ2-7 | many | TRBV13 | . | CASSPGRSSYEQYF | TGTGCCAGCAGCCCTGGACGAAGCTCCTACGAGCAGTACTTC
TRBJ2-7 | many | TRBV24-1 | . | CATSGTGSSYEQYF | TGTGCCACCAGTGGTACAGGTTCTTCCTACGAGCAGTACTTC
TRBJ2-5 | many | TRBV9 | TRBD2 | CASSEEGAGGPETQYF | TGTGCCAGCAGCGAGGAGGGAGCGGGAGGGCCGGAGACCCAGTACTTC
TRBJ1-5 | many | TRBV6-1 | . | CASSEALSRYGNQPQHF | TGTGCCAGCAGTGAAGCGCTGTCGAGGTATGGCAATCAGCCCCAGCATTTT
TRBJ1-3 | many | TRBV7-9 | . | CGQPSGNTIYF | TGTGGCCAGCCCTCTGGAAACACCATATATTTT
TRBJ2-7 | few | TRBV19 | . | CASSIPDQTVVEQYF | TGTGCCAGTAGTATACCGGATCAGACAGTGGTCGAGCAGTACTTC
TRBJ1-3 | many | TRBV4-3 | . | CASSQDPSSGNTIYF | TGCGCCAGCAGCCAAGATCCGAGCTCTGGAAACACCATATATTTT
TRBJ2-7 | many | TRBV7-2 | . | CASSWGGRSYEQYF | TGTGCCAGCAGCTGGGGCGGCCGCTCCTACGAGCAGTACTTC
TRBJ2-4 | many | TRBV20-1 | TRBD2 | CSAGLAGNAKNIQYF | TGCAGTGCTGGACTAGCGGGAAACGCCAAAAACATTCAGTACTTC
TRBJ1-1 | many | TRBV15 | . | CATSREQENTEAFF | TGTGCCACCAGCAGAGAACAGGAGAACACTGAAGCTTTCTTT
TRBJ2-5 | few | TRBV27 | . | CASRPSVEREHQETQYF | TGTGCCAGCAGACCCTCCGTTGAGAGGGAGCACCAAGAGACCCAGTACTTC
TRBJ2-7 | many | TRBV7-3 | . | CASSLVGRGDEQYF | TGTGCCAGCAGCTTGGTCGGAAGGGGGGACGAGCAGTACTTC
TRBJ2-3 | many | TRBV5-5 | . | CASSFYGGRDTQYF | TGTGCCAGCAGCTTTTACGGGGGCAGAGATACGCAGTATTTT
TRBJ2-5 | many | TRBV28 | TRBD2 | CASSLVSGRARETQYF | TGTGCCAGCAGTTTGGTTAGCGGGAGGGCCAGAGAGACCCAGTACTTC
TRBJ1-3 | . | TRBV6-6 | . | CASGDVQSSGNTIYF | TGTGCCAGTGGGGACGTACAAAGCTCTGGAAACACCATATATTTT
TRBJ2-7 | . | TRBV7-6 | . | CASSGLAGEQYF | TGTGCCAGCTCGGGACTCGCGGGGGAGCAGTACTTC
TRBJ2-3 | many | TRBV19 | TRBD1 | CASSMGWTGGTDTQYF | TGTGCCAGTAGTATGGGGTGGACAGGGGGCACAGATACGCAGTATTTT
TRBJ2-7 | many | TRBV6-5 | . | CASSYLQGYEQYF | TGTGCCAGCAGTTACTTACAGGGCTACGAGCAGTACTTC
TRBJ2-1 | many | TRBV27 | . | CASSPGPDEQFF | TGTGCCAGCAGTCCCGGACCCGATGAGCAGTTCTTC
TRBJ2-1 | many | TRBV27 | . | CASLARDDSYNEQFF | TGTGCCAGCCTGGCGCGGGACGACTCCTACAATGAGCAGTTCTTC
TRBJ2-1 | many | TRBV11-2 | TRBD2 | CASSRLAAYNEQFF | TGTGCCAGCAGCCGACTAGCGGCATACAATGAGCAGTTCTTC
TRBJ2-2 | . | TRBV27 | TRBD2 | CASSLSSTSGRSSGELFF | TGTGCCAGCAGTTTATCGTCGACTAGCGGGAGGTCTAGCGGGGAGCTGTTTTTT
TRBJ2-7 | many | TRBV4-1 | . | CASSHTGLYYEQYF | TGCGCCAGCAGCCACACCGGGCTCTACTACGAGCAGTACTTC
TRBJ2-1 | few | TRBV5-1 | . | CAKTRWYNEQFF | TGCGCCAAGACTAGGTGGTACAATGAGCAGTTCTTC
TRBJ1-4 | many | TRBV27 | . | CASSFSPNVGEKLFF | TGTGCCAGCAGTTTTTCACCCAACGTGGGTGAAAAACTGTTTTTT
TRBJ2-7 | many | TRBV2 | . | CASSSRSESSYEQYF | TGTGCCAGCAGTAGCCGAAGCGAGAGCTCCTACGAGCAGTACTTC
TRBJ2-7 | many | TRBV6-2/TRBV6-3 | . | CASSYSIQKPSYEQYF | TGTGCCAGCAGTTACTCGATACAGAAACCTTCCTACGAGCAGTACTTC
TRBJ2-5 | many | TRBV20-1 | . | CSAPDTSGETQYF | TGCAGTGCCCCGGACACCTCCGGGGAGACCCAGTACTTC
TRBJ1-1 | many | TRBV6-5 | . | CASMSGFRTEAFF | TGTGCCAGCATGTCTGGGTTTCGCACTGAAGCTTTCTTT
TRBJ2-1 | many | TRBV6-6 | . | CASSPTAAYNEQFF | TGTGCCAGCAGCCCCACCGCAGCCTACAATGAGCAGTTCTTC
TRBJ1-5 | many | TRBV4-1 | . | CASSQVLDNQPQHF | TGCGCCAGCAGCCAAGTTCTCGACAATCAGCCCCAGCATTTT
TRBJ2-7 | . | TRBV3-1 | TRBD2 | CASSIAGDIYEQYF | TGTGCCAGCAGTATAGCGGGAGACATCTACGAGCAGTACTTC
TRBJ1-5 | . | TRBV12-3/TRBV12-4 | TRBD1 | CASSPRGEGNQPQHF | TGTGCCAGCAGCCCCAGGGGGGAAGGCAATCAGCCCCAGCATTTT
TRBJ2-2 | many | TRBV4-1 | TRBD2 | CASSQGQGLEGTGELFF | TGCGCCAGCAGCCAAGGCCAGGGACTAGAGGGGACCGGGGAGCTGTTTTTT
TRBJ2-7 | many | TRBV7-2 | . | CASSLTPGAYEQYF | TGTGCCAGCAGCCTGACGCCCGGGGCCTACGAGCAGTACTTC